Presented here are 3 T cell receptor beta chains from one specimen sequenced in a study of human T cells and chemical hapten exposure (dated by TCRdb to 2020 to 2023). The protocol used for the library was RACE. The sample was run on a NextSeq 500. TCRdb cleaned the public reads at Q25 with fastp, built clones with MiXCR and kept in-frame beta chains. Rows are combined by CDR3 protein, so each entry shows the most common genes and DNA. Within this sample are about 380,000 distinct CDR3 sequences, with 4% to 6% of them counted one time only. Around 2.6% of the sample is held by the ten biggest clonotypes. Read against the paper, the sample's time point label means: pre-sensitization, week 0. The treatment or condition label, as the study defines it: therapeutic diphenylcyclopropenone sensitization with weekly scalp DPC. The sample was whole blood, taken in connection with sensitization to the hapten diphenylcyclopropenone (DPC). The receptors stem from a woman between 50 and 59 years old with alopecia areata. Some clones in this sample may be carry-over from other donors' samples.

This clonotype was counted ten times or more. The chain employs TRBV3-1 and TRBJ2-7, with D tentatively TRBD1 or TRBD2 (7 bases each). CDR1 LGHDT and CDR2 YNNKEL come from the germline V gene (reference sequence). The CDR3 has 12 amino acids. V was clipped by 0 bases and J by 13 bases, with 13 bases between them. In nucleotides, the CDR3 is TGTGCCAGCAGCCAAGATAGGGAGGGGGCTTACTTC. Encoded protein: CASSQDREGAYF.

There are many counts of this clonotype. This rearrangement joins TRBV29-1 to TRBJ2-7; the D gene could be TRBD1 or TRBD2 (5 bases each). From germline, CDR1 is SQVTM and CDR2 ANQGSEA. V dropped 3 bases and J dropped 3 bases, with 9 bases sitting between them. The CDR3 runs 12 residues. The CDR3 region has the DNA TGCAGCGTTGAGTTGAGGGGCTACGAGCAGTACTTC. It codes for CSVELRGYEQYF.

This clonotype was recorded many times. The chain employs TRBV6-5 and TRBJ1-1; D perhaps matches TRBD1 (6 bases). CDR1 and CDR2 (germline): MNHEY, SVGAGI. Between the trimmed V and J ends, which lost 3 bases and 4 bases, there was a span of 15 bases. The CDR3 length is 15 residues. The CDR3 nucleotides are TGTGCCAGCAGTTATGAAAGGGGGTTGAGCACTGAAGCTTTCTTT. It translates to CASSYERGLSTEAFF.